The rows below give T cell receptor beta chains drawn from one sample of a study of follicular helper T cells after annual influenza vaccination. Measured with immunoSEQ multiplex PCR; TCRdb has only the in-frame clones, and not every one. The sample gives 1,500 to 2,000 clones, 84% of which show up once; approximately 4.3% is in the top ten. The material was CXCR5+ CD38- circulating T follicular helper cells from blood, obtained on the day of influenza vaccination. The receptors were gathered from an adult who received the influenza vaccine. Each CDR3 is given with its conserved first and last residue. The D gene is left open where the match is weak. Clone size is given for some rows only: seen once, a few or many times, or a class if the clone is expanded.

- TRBJ2-5 - TRBV14 CASSQSVGTRGPGTQYF TGTGCCAGCAGCCAATCCGTGGGGACGCGGGGTCCGGGGACCCAGTACTTC
- TRBJ1-1 - TRBV2 CASSAQGVNTEAFF TGTGCCAGCAGCGCACAGGGAGTGAACACTGAAGCTTTCTTT
TRBD2 TRBJ2-1 - TRBV7-8 CASSPLAGGWNEQFF TGTGCCAGCAGCCCCTTAGCGGGGGGCTGGAATGAGCAGTTCTTC
- TRBJ1-2 - TRBV19 CASSSDTMDGYTF TGTGCCAGTAGCTCCGACACTATGGATGGCTACACCTTC
- TRBJ2-7 - TRBV5-6 CASSQGPSEAEQYF TGTGCCAGCAGCCAGGGGCCGTCGGAGGCGGAGCAGTACTTC
- TRBJ2-7 - TRBV13 CASSLSGGEQYF TGTGCCAGCAGCTTGTCCGGGGGCGAGCAGTACTTC
TRBD2 TRBJ2-1 - TRBV19 CASNAGRRESYNEQFF TGTGCCAGCAACGCGGGAAGGCGGGAGTCCTACAATGAGCAGTTCTTC
- TRBJ2-1 - TRBV20-1 CSASAALQFF TGCAGTGCTAGTGCTGCCTTACAGTTCTTC
- TRBJ1-4 - TRBV14 CASSQDYGYDEKLFF TGTGCCAGCAGCCAAGATTACGGGTATGATGAAAAACTGTTTTTT
- TRBJ1-1 - TRBV15 CATLAGTNTEAFF TGTGCCACCCTCGCGGGGACGAACACTGAAGCTTTCTTT
TRBD1 TRBJ1-2 - TRBV11-2 CASSLKGTANYGYTF TGTGCCAGCAGCTTAAAGGGGACAGCTAACTATGGCTACACCTTC
TRBD1 TRBJ1-6 few TRBV6-1 CASTSGQGNSPLHF TGTGCCAGCACCTCGGGACAGGGAAATTCACCCCTCCACTTT
- TRBJ1-2 - TRBV6-5 CASTLGGAANYGYTF TGTGCCAGCACCTTGGGGGGGGCTGCGAACTATGGCTACACCTTC
- TRBJ2-7 - TRBV14 CASSRWDGGYEQYF TGTGCCAGCAGCAGATGGGACGGGGGCTACGAGCAGTACTTC
- TRBJ1-5 once TRBV6-5 CATAISNQPQHF TGTGCCACGGCCATTTCCAATCAGCCCCAGCATTTT
- TRBJ2-3 once TRBV7-2 CASSPEWGARTDTQYF TGTGCCAGCAGCCCAGAGTGGGGGGCGCGCACAGATACGCAGTATTTT
TRBD1 TRBJ1-2 - TRBV7-2 CASSTRDRGRRGYTF TGTGCCAGCAGCACCCGGGACAGGGGGCGCCGGGGCTACACCTTC
TRBD1 TRBJ2-6 - TRBV5-1 CASSLTDRGRPGSGANVLTF TGCGCCAGCAGCTTGACTGACAGGGGGCGCCCAGGATCCGGGGCCAACGTCCTGACTTTC
- TRBJ2-2 - TRBV10-3 CAIRPGDTGELFF TGTGCCATCAGACCAGGGGACACCGGGGAGCTGTTTTTT
- TRBJ2-2 - TRBV6-6 CASSWTPDGELFF TGTGCCAGCAGTTGGACTCCCGACGGGGAGCTGTTTTTT
- TRBJ2-5 - TRBV7-7 CASSRGGGGETQYF TGTGCTAGCAGCCGTGGCGGAGGGGGAGAGACCCAGTACTTC
TRBD1 TRBJ1-3 - TRBV5-1 CASSPDRVSGNTIYF TGCGCCAGCAGCCCGGACAGGGTCTCCGGAAACACCATATATTTT
- TRBJ2-4 - TRBV11-1 CASSLEGTKNIQYF TGTGCCAGCAGCTTAGAGGGCACCAAAAACATTCAGTACTTC
- TRBJ2-1 - TRBV18 CASSPQSYNEQFF TGTGCCAGCTCACCTCAATCCTACAATGAGCAGTTCTTC
TRBD1 TRBJ2-7 - TRBV27 CASSLRTGWIEQYF TGTGCCAGCAGCCTACGGACAGGATGGATCGAGCAGTACTTC
TRBD1 TRBJ2-5 - TRBV28 CASSSPRGPGETQYF TGTGCCAGCAGTTCACCCAGGGGGCCGGGAGAGACCCAGTACTTC
- TRBJ1-1 - TRBV19 CASSIDRWTEAFF TGTGCCAGTAGTATAGACAGGTGGACTGAAGCTTTCTTT
TRBD2 TRBJ2-3 - TRBV4-3 CASSQGRAGAITDTQYF TGCGCCAGCAGCCAAGGACGAGCGGGGGCAATCACAGATACGCAGTATTTT
- TRBJ2-5 - TRBV7-8 CASSLEQGVETQYF TGTGCCAGCAGCTTAGAGCAGGGAGTAGAGACCCAGTACTTC
TRBD1 TRBJ1-5 - TRBV7-2 CASSLAPGQGNQPQHF TGTGCCAGCAGCTTAGCCCCGGGACAGGGGAATCAGCCCCAGCATTTT
- TRBJ1-3 - TRBV7-2 CASSSRRGNTIYF TGTGCCAGCAGCTCCCGCAGGGGAAACACCATATATTTT
- TRBJ1-5 - TRBV28 CASSSTNQPQHF TGTGCCAGCAGTTCAACCAATCAGCCCCAGCATTTT
- TRBJ2-1 - TRBV18 CASSPSGQSMSPFF TGTGCCAGCTCACCATCTGGACAGTCCATGAGTCCGTTCTTC
- TRBJ1-4 - TRBV7-9 CASSPNGQKNEKLFF TGTGCCAGCAGCCCCAACGGCCAGAAAAATGAAAAACTGTTTTTT
- TRBJ1-5 few TRBV4-1 CASSQDGGSESNQPQHF TGCGCCAGCAGCCAAGATGGGGGGAGCGAGAGCAATCAGCCCCAGCATTTT
- TRBJ2-7 - TRBV7-2 CASSFPRDPSYEQYF TGTGCCAGCAGCTTCCCACGCGATCCGTCCTACGAGCAGTACTTC
TRBD2 TRBJ2-1 - TRBV18 CASSSQLAGANNEQFF TGTGCCAGCTCATCGCAACTAGCGGGGGCCAACAATGAGCAGTTCTTC
- TRBJ1-1 once TRBV5-6 CASSRRGPNTEAFF TGTGCCAGCAGCCGACGGGGGCCGAACACTGAAGCTTTCTTT
TRBD1 TRBJ1-2 - TRBV29-1 CSVEGRGPQGYGYTF TGCAGCGTTGAAGGCAGGGGGCCCCAGGGCTATGGCTACACCTTC
TRBD1 TRBJ2-2 - TRBV7-9 CASSSSGTGELGELFF TGTGCCAGCAGCTCTTCCGGGACAGGGGAGCTCGGGGAGCTGTTTTTT
- TRBJ1-2 - TRBV5-8 CASIELGTESGYTF TGTGCCAGCATCGAATTGGGGACCGAATCGGGCTACACCTTC
- TRBJ1-2 - TRBV7-8 CASSSDPGGYTF TGTGCCAGCAGCTCCGACCCGGGTGGCTACACCTTC
- TRBJ1-3 once TRBV7-2 CASSLGVQVGNTIYF TGTGCCAGCAGCTTAGGAGTCCAGGTGGGAAACACCATATATTTT
- TRBJ1-2 - TRBV7-2 CASSRGRVGDYGYTF TGTGCCAGCAGCCGGGGGAGGGTAGGTGACTATGGCTACACCTTC
- TRBJ1-1 - TRBV5-1 CASSLVGIGNTEAFF TGCGCCAGCAGCTTAGTAGGGATAGGAAACACTGAAGCTTTCTTT
- TRBJ2-3 - TRBV7-3 CASSPFTSTDTQYF TGTGCCAGCAGCCCTTTTACTAGCACAGATACGCAGTATTTT
- TRBJ2-1 - TRBV11-2 CASSLGQIYNEQFF TGTGCCAGCAGCTTAGGACAGATATACAATGAGCAGTTCTTC
TRBD1 TRBJ2-3 once TRBV5-1 CASSPRTGASTDTQYF TGCGCCAGCAGCCCACGGACAGGAGCTAGCACAGATACGCAGTATTTT
TRBD1 TRBJ2-7 - TRBV7-2 CASSLSSGTGYGEQYF TGTGCCAGCAGCCTTTCTTCCGGGACAGGGTACGGCGAGCAGTACTTC
- TRBJ1-5 few TRBV30 CAWSLGDSNQPQHF TGTGCCTGGAGTTTGGGGGATAGCAATCAGCCCCAGCATTTT
TRBD1 TRBJ1-1 - TRBV30 CAWRAGQVDAKTEAFF TGTGCCTGGAGGGCTGGACAGGTTGATGCGAAAACTGAAGCTTTCTTT
TRBD2 TRBJ2-7 few TRBV27 CASSLYGGANEQYF TGTGCCAGCAGTTTATACGGGGGGGCTAACGAGCAGTACTTC
TRBD1 TRBJ1-5 - TRBV28 CASTSSGAGGFGQPQHF TGTGCCAGCACCTCTAGTGGGGCAGGGGGCTTTGGGCAGCCCCAGCATTTT
TRBD2 TRBJ2-5 - TRBV7-2 CASSLGQRGAQGTQYF TGTGCCAGCAGCTTAGGTCAGCGGGGAGCCCAAGGGACCCAGTACTTC
- TRBJ2-1 - TRBV6-5 CASMAGSYNEQFF TGTGCCAGCATGGCAGGTTCCTACAATGAGCAGTTCTTC
- TRBJ1-5 - TRBV30 CAWSVSGGKPQHF TGTGCCTGGAGTGTAAGTGGGGGGAAGCCCCAGCATTTT